A selection of T cell receptor beta chains follows, all from one sample in a study of cytomegalovirus exposure and HLA in healthy donors. Only in-frame clones appear in the TCRdb table, and some are missing; sequencing was by immunoSEQ multiplex PCR. The table records 100,000 to 150,000 clones, about 85% of them present only once. Source material: PBMCs. The receptors were sampled from a young man in good health and CMV-seropositive. Each CDR3 is given with its conserved first and last residue. The order of the fields is clone size, D gene, V gene, J gene, CDR3 protein, CDR3 DNA. A D gene is named only where the DNA matches it firmly. The listing skips clone size in some rows; elsewhere it reads once, few, many or a size class.

-	TRBD1	TRBV15	TRBJ1-2	CATSNERTGSDYGYTF	TGTGCCACCAGCAATGAGAGGACAGGGTCCGACTATGGCTACACCTTC
-	-	TRBV27	TRBJ1-2	CASSPRGTAYGYTF	TGTGCCAGCAGTCCCAGGGGCACTGCCTATGGCTACACCTTC
-	TRBD1	TRBV9	TRBJ1-2	CASRIGQGTFYGYTF	TGTGCCAGCAGAATCGGACAGGGGACCTTCTATGGCTACACCTTC
-	-	TRBV4-1	TRBJ1-5	CASSQDKAGYNQPQHF	TGCGCCAGCAGCCAAGATAAGGCAGGGTACAATCAGCCCCAGCATTTT
-	TRBD1	TRBV5-1	TRBJ2-7	CASSTQDRAVHEQYF	TGCGCCAGCAGCACCCAGGACAGGGCTGTACACGAGCAGTACTTC
-	-	TRBV19	TRBJ1-2	CASSITGSYGYTF	TGTGCCAGTAGTATAACAGGAAGCTATGGCTACACCTTC
once	TRBD2	TRBV4-1	TRBJ2-1	CASSPSPSGNEQFF	TGCGCCAGCAGCCCGTCTCCTAGCGGTAATGAGCAGTTCTTC
-	TRBD2	TRBV4-3	TRBJ2-1	CASSPDGRGDHEQFF	TGCGCCAGCAGCCCCGATGGGCGGGGGGACCATGAGCAGTTCTTC
-	-	TRBV29-1	TRBJ1-1	CSVVTGDTEAFF	TGCAGCGTTGTTACAGGCGACACTGAAGCTTTCTTT
-	TRBD2	TRBV7-8	TRBJ2-5	CASSTGLTETQYF	TGTGCCAGCAGCACGGGACTAACAGAGACCCAGTACTTC
few	-	TRBV7-9	TRBJ2-4	CASSLVGGAKNIQYF	TGTGCCAGCAGCTTAGTTGGGGGGGCCAAAAACATTCAGTACTTC
-	-	TRBV28	TRBJ1-1	CASSLSGVLNTEAFF	TGTGCCAGCAGTTTGTCAGGGGTACTGAACACTGAAGCTTTCTTT
once	-	TRBV5-1	TRBJ1-4	CASSFSKGDEKLFF	TGCGCCAGCAGCTTCAGCAAGGGGGATGAAAAACTGTTTTTT
-	-	TRBV5-1	TRBJ2-1	CASSLGRSDEQFF	TGCGCCAGCAGCTTGGGCAGGTCAGATGAGCAGTTCTTC
-	TRBD2	TRBV5-4	TRBJ2-3	CASSRGLAGSTDTQYF	TGTGCCAGCAGTAGAGGACTAGCGGGGAGCACAGATACGCAGTATTTT
-	-	TRBV7-2	TRBJ2-7	CASSPVTGSYEQYF	TGTGCCAGCAGCCCAGTAACGGGGTCCTACGAGCAGTACTTC
-	-	TRBV2	TRBJ1-5	CASSERQGIAQPQHF	TGTGCCAGCAGTGAGCGGCAGGGGATCGCCCAGCCCCAGCATTTT
-	-	TRBV4-1	TRBJ1-1	CASSQSQVVNTEAFF	TGCGCCAGCAGCCAATCACAGGTTGTGAACACTGAAGCTTTCTTT
-	-	TRBV7-2	TRBJ1-1	CASSLDRRNTEAFF	TGTGCCAGCAGCCTAGACAGACGCAACACTGAAGCTTTCTTT
once	TRBD1	TRBV19	TRBJ2-3	CASSGRDRGSDTQYF	TGTGCCAGTAGTGGCCGGGACAGGGGCTCGGATACGCAGTATTTT
-	-	TRBV5-1	TRBJ1-4	CASSLGGGENEKLFF	TGCGCCAGCAGCCTCGGTGGGGGGGAGAATGAAAAACTGTTTTTT
-	-	TRBV5-1	TRBJ1-3	CASSLASSSSGNTIYF	TGCGCCAGCAGCTTGGCCAGTTCAAGCTCTGGAAACACCATATATTTT
-	TRBD2	TRBV4-1	TRBJ2-5	CASRPSGGLVETQYF	TGCGCCAGCAGACCTAGCGGGGGCTTGGTAGAGACCCAGTACTTC
once	-	TRBV14	TRBJ1-1	CASSQDRGRGAEAFF	TGTGCCAGCAGCCAAGATCGGGGCAGGGGTGCTGAAGCTTTCTTT
-	-	TRBV2	TRBJ1-5	CASSILQGNQPQHF	TGTGCCAGCAGTATCCTTCAGGGCAATCAGCCCCAGCATTTT
-	-	TRBV9	TRBJ2-3	CASTESTDTQYF	TGTGCCAGCACGGAGAGCACAGATACGCAGTATTTT
-	-	TRBV27	TRBJ2-5	CASSLSGQTQYF	TGTGCCAGCAGTTTATCTGGGCAGACCCAGTACTTC
few	-	TRBV6-1	TRBJ1-3	CASRSQGPSGNTIYF	TGTGCCAGCAGATCACAGGGCCCCTCCGGAAACACCATATATTTT